This T cell receptor (beta chain) was captured by sequencing in a study of blood T cell repertoires in COVID-19. The CDR3 consists of 14 residues. Germline assignment: CDR1 SGHRS and CDR2 YFSETQ. Trimming removed 7 bases from V and 3 bases from J; junction bases left unmatched: 6. Measured with immunoSEQ multiplex PCR; TCRdb has only the in-frame clones, and not every one. This sample has 45,000 to 60,000 clones, with more than 75% found just once. Input material: peripheral blood. J is TRBJ1-2 and V is TRBV5-1, with 10 nucleotides matching TRBD1. The TCR originated in a man aged 55 to 70 with active or convalescent COVID-19. In DNA, the CDR3 is TGCGCCAGCGGGGAGACAGGGGGCTACTATGGCTACACCTTC. Translation gives CASGETGGYYGYTF.